The rows below give T cell receptor beta chains drawn from one sample of a study of neurological immune-mediated disorders. Each CDR3 protein gets one entry after TCRdb re-called the 5' RACE reads with MiXCR. The table has some 15,000 distinct CDR3 sequences, 10% seen once; the top ten hold roughly a quarter. The sequenced sample was PBMCs. All receptors derive from a woman aged 40 to 50 in good health. CDR3s include the opening cysteine and the closing phenylalanine or tryptophan. A D gene is named only where the DNA matches it firmly. For some rows the clone size is stated as once, few or many, or as a class when expanded; others skip it.

medium-sized | NA | TRBJ2-1 | TRBV7-2 | CASSFSYRVLGDNEQFF | TGTGCCAGCAGCTTTTCCTACAGGGTCCTCGGGGACAATGAGCAGTTCTTC
many | NA | TRBJ2-7 | TRBV12-3/TRBV12-4 | CASSLNIFNEQYF | TGTGCCAGCAGTTTGAACATTTTTAACGAGCAGTACTTC
many | NA | TRBJ2-1 | TRBV3-1 | CASSQVEDEQFF | TGTGCCAGCAGCCAAGTAGAGGATGAGCAGTTCTTC
NA | NA | TRBJ2-7 | TRBV29-1 | CSVEGRGSYEQYF | TGCAGCGTTGAAGGTCGAGGGAGTTACGAGCAGTACTTC
NA | NA | TRBJ2-7 | TRBV4-3 | CASSQEGEVSYEQYF | TGCGCCAGCAGCCAAGAAGGGGAGGTGTCCTACGAGCAGTACTTC
many | TRBD2 | TRBJ2-7 | TRBV5-6 | CASSPINLLRSGSSYEQYF | TGTGCCAGCAGCCCCATCAACCTCTTGAGGAGCGGGAGCTCCTACGAGCAGTACTTC
many | TRBD1 | TRBJ2-1 | TRBV27 | CASSRQGANNEQFF | TGTGCCAGCAGCCGACAGGGGGCGAACAATGAGCAGTTCTTC
many | TRBD1 | TRBJ1-2 | TRBV7-2 | CASSSPDRGPGGYTF | TGTGCCAGCAGCTCCCCTGACAGGGGGCCAGGAGGCTACACCTTC
many | NA | TRBJ1-3 | TRBV29-1 | CSVVLRSGNTIYF | TGCAGCGTTGTTCTCAGGTCTGGAAACACCATATATTTT
many | NA | TRBJ2-2 | TRBV6-6 | CASKPGDTGELFF | TGTGCCAGCAAACCCGGGGACACCGGGGAGCTGTTTTTT
many | TRBD2 | TRBJ2-3 | TRBV7-2 | CASSLSGGGSDTQYF | TGTGCCAGCAGCTTATCTGGGGGGGGTTCAGATACGCAGTATTTT
many | NA | TRBJ2-3 | TRBV5-1 | CASSSFRAGQDTQYF | TGCGCCAGCAGTAGTTTCAGGGCCGGACAAGATACGCAGTATTTT
many | NA | TRBJ1-2 | TRBV5-1 | CASSSNREVGYTF | TGCGCCAGCAGCTCAAACAGGGAGGTTGGCTACACCTTC
once | NA | TRBJ2-2 | TRBV20-1 | CSAHRRGAGELFF | TGCAGTGCTCACCGGAGGGGAGCCGGGGAGCTGTTTTTT
many | NA | TRBJ2-5 | TRBV12-3/TRBV12-4 | CASSLWEYGETQYF | TGTGCCAGCAGTTTATGGGAGTACGGAGAGACCCAGTACTTC
NA | NA | TRBJ2-1 | TRBV28 | CASSPQGGGIRAYEQFF | TGTGCCAGCAGTCCACAGGGAGGGGGCATAAGGGCCTATGAGCAGTTCTTC
many | NA | TRBJ2-3 | TRBV2 | CASSERWESTDTQYF | TGTGCCAGCAGTGAAAGGTGGGAGAGTACAGATACGCAGTATTTT
many | TRBD1 | TRBJ2-5 | TRBV6-5 | CASSSGGAEETQYF | TGTGCCAGCAGTTCAGGGGGCGCGGAAGAGACCCAGTACTTC
many | NA | TRBJ2-1 | TRBV20-1 | CSARDPTGAGIGGEQFF | TGCAGTGCTAGAGATCCTACAGGTGCTGGAATAGGGGGTGAGCAGTTCTTC
NA | NA | TRBJ2-2 | TRBV5-6 | CASSSTGGGGTGELFF | TGTGCCAGCAGCTCCACCGGAGGGGGTGGCACCGGGGAGCTGTTTTTT
many | NA | TRBJ2-3 | TRBV29-1 | CSVEGQTTDTQYF | TGCAGCGTTGAAGGACAGACCACAGATACGCAGTATTTT
many | NA | TRBJ2-4 | TRBV5-1 | CASSLESRGIQYF | TGCGCCAGCAGCTTGGAATCGCGCGGCATTCAGTACTTC